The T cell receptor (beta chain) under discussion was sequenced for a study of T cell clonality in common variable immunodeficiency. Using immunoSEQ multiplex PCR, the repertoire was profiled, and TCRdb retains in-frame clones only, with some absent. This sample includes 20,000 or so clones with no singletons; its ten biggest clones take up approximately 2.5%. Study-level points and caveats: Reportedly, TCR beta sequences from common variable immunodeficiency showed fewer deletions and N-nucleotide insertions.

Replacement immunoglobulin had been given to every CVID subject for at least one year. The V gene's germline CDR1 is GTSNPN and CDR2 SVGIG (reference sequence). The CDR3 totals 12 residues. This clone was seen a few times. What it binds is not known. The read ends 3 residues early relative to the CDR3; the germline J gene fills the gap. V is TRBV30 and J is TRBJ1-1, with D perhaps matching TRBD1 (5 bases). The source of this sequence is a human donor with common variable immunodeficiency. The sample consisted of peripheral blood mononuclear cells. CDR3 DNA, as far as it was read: TGTGCCTGGAGGGGACTAGGGCGGGAA. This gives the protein CAWRGLGRE. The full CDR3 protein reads CAWRGLGREAFF.